This T cell receptor beta chain was captured by sequencing in a study of shared clonotypes between healthy human individuals. V was pared by 5 bases and J by 2 bases, with 13 bases between. CDR1 SGHVS and CDR2 FQNEAQ come from the germline V gene. The CDR3 spans 15 residues. The assay was immunoSEQ multiplex PCR, and TCRdb's table has in-frame clones only and misses some. Here the sample spans about 1.5 million clones, approximately 98% being singletons. The rearrangement links TRBV7-8 to TRBJ2-1, with D tentatively TRBD1 (6 bases). This sequence was found in a man aged 25-45 years in good health. The sample comprised naive CD4+ T cells sorted from blood. Regarding subset: CD45RA+ positively selected. Written as DNA, the CDR3 is TGTGCCAGCAGCCCTTTAGGGGGTGCCTACAATGAGCAGTTCTTC. This encodes CASSPLGGAYNEQFF.